The source of this T cell receptor (beta chain) is a study of T cell clonality in common variable immunodeficiency. Overall study results and limits: Fewer deletions and N-nucleotide insertions were reportedly seen in common variable immunodeficiency TCR beta sequences. CVID subjects shared fewer TCRbeta clones than healthy controls did.

Germline values: CDR1 DFQATT, CDR2 SNEGSKA (reference sequence). The CDR3 spans 14 residues. Trimming took off 3 bases at V and 4 bases at J, with 15 bases between the two ends. This table comes from immunoSEQ multiplex PCR, and its TCRdb copy is limited to in-frame clones, with some not included. This repertoire holds some 22,000 clones, and none appear only once. This clone was recorded a few times. Its specificity is not known. The read finishes 3 residues shy of the CDR3 end, and the germline J gene is used to complete it. This sequence was found in a human donor with common variable immunodeficiency. Sequences were obtained from peripheral blood mononuclear cells. The rearrangement uses TRBV20-1 and TRBJ2-5; D is perhaps TRBD1 or TRBD2 (6 bases each). CDR3 protein: CSARNRVEGETQYF. The covered CDR3 bases are TGCAGTGCTAGGAACAGGGTGGAGGGAGAGACC.